The source of this T cell receptor (beta chain) is a study of early T cells in non-severe SARS-CoV-2 infection. Background on the study: Investigators sequenced bulk RNA drawn from unsorted whole blood, and chains remained unpaired.

Germline V CDR1 and CDR2: SQVTM, ANQGSEA. V lost 6 bases, J lost 0 bases, and 14 bases lay in between. The CDR3 totals 14 residues. Researchers attached unique molecular identifiers to individual cDNA molecules. TCRdb recomputed calls from the 5' RACE reads with MiXCR, one row per CDR3 protein. Of about 100,000 distinct CDR3 sequences listed, 13% are singletons. Sequenced sample: whole blood. The receptor's source is an adult who was a healthcare worker with PCR-confirmed SARS-CoV-2 infection or an uninfected control (not recorded which). This chain uses TRBV29-1 with TRBJ2-5; D gene ambiguous. CDR3 residues: CSVVTHLYQETQYF. DNA for the CDR3: TGCAGCGTCGTTACGCACTTGTACCAAGAGACCCAGTACTTC.